Sequencing of this TCR beta chain was carried out in a study of T cell clones after liver transplantation. Overall study: HCV positivity affected three of eight recipients; the rest lacked autoimmune or viral indications.

TCRdb's table, derived via immunoSEQ multiplex PCR, lists solely in-frame clones and lacks some. The table lists some 120,000 clones, 90% of them singletons. The CDR3 is 16 residues long. The germline gives CDR1 MNHEY, CDR2 SMNVEV (reference sequence). V lost 5 bases to trimming and J lost 2 bases; unmatched junction nucleotides: 7. Study-wide points: Rather than being deleted, graft donor-reactive T cells may have moved into the graft. Donor-reactive sequences fell more than third party-reactive ones, suggesting partial deletion. Low donor cell numbers restricted donor-reactive repertoire measurement in a couple of subjects.

Notes on this clone: The antigen remains unidentified.

This sample comprised CD4+ T cells from blood, obtained 12 months after liver transplant. This TCR was sampled from a human patient who received a liver transplant. T cells may partly derive from the graft donor. This chain joins TRBV27 and TRBJ2-1; the match to TRBD1 covers 9 bases. The CDR3 loop is CASSRRTGATYNEQFF. DNA for the CDR3: TGTGCCAGCAGTAGAAGGACAGGGGCTACCTACAATGAGCAGTTCTTC.